Below, 6 T cell receptor beta chains from the same sample are listed, as sequenced in a study of tumor and adjacent non-tumor tissue in lung cancer. The template was RNA from unsorted bulk tissue. Three rounds of nested PCR, following a modified ARM-PCR protocol, produced the TCRbeta library. TCRdb reanalysed the multiplex PCR reads using MiXCR and keeps one entry per CDR3 protein. The data show fewer than 100,000 distinct CDR3 sequences, approximately 77% seen once. The specimen sequenced was lung tumor tissue. These TCRs come from a woman in her forties with non-small cell lung cancer.

Comments on this clonotype: The junction departs from the called germline gene at one end, perhaps through a read error. The rearrangement joins TRBV6-5 to TRBJ2-7; D might be TRBD1 (6 bases). CDR3 length equals 15 residues. CDR1 and CDR2 from the germline V gene are MNHEY and SVGAGI. CDR3 in DNA: TGTGCCAGCACTTACCAGGGGACCTCATCCCGGAAGCAGTGCTTC. Translating gives CASTYQGTSSRKQCF.

The CDR3 DNA sequence: TGTGCCAGCAGCACTCGGATAGCCACTACAGATACGCAGTATTTT. Amino acid sequence: CASSTRIATTDTQYF. This sequence joins TRBV11-2 and TRBJ2-3, with unresolved D. Deletions cut 5 bases from V and 3 bases from J, with 15 bases between. Germline lookup yields CDR1 SGHAT and CDR2 FQNNGV. This CDR3 spans 15 amino acids. The full variable domain, with the rest looked up from reference TRBV11-2 and TRBJ2-3, is EAGVAQSPRYKIIEKRQSVAFWCNPISGHATLYWYQQILGQGPKLLIQFQNNGVVDDSQLPKDRFSAERLKGVDSTLKIQPAKLEDSAVYLCASSTRIATTDTQYFGPGTRLTVL.

With regard to this clonotype: With a much larger clone just one base away, this may be a read error. CDR3 bases: TGCAGTGCTAGAGATCGACAGGCTTCACCCTTCCACTTT. This encodes CSARDRQASPFHF. The chain carries TRBV20-1 and TRBJ1-6, with D maybe TRBD1 (6 bases). The germline V gene has CDR1 DFQATT and CDR2 SNEGSKA (reference sequence). CDR3 length: 13 amino acids.

This clonotype was picked up many times. The chain couples TRBV7-9 to TRBJ2-3, with D tentatively TRBD1 (6 bases). Germline assignment: CDR1 SEHNR and CDR2 FQNEAQ (reference sequence). V lost 1 base and J lost 4, with 12 bases in between. The length of the CDR3 is 15 residues. This CDR3 reads CASSLGSGVADTQYF. CDR3 DNA sequence: TGTGCCAGCAGCTTAGGGTCAGGGGTTGCAGATACGCAGTATTTT.

On this clonotype itself: At one end, the junction sequence differs from germline, possibly due to a read error. The chain links TRBV10-3 to TRBJ2-5, with TRBD2 as a possible D gene (6 bases). Germline V gene sequence: CDR1 ENHRY, CDR2 SYGVKD. The CDR3 is 14 amino acids. The DNA of the CDR3 is TGTGCCGTCAGTGAGTCTGCTAGCGTAGAGGCCCAGTACTTC. It codes for CAVSESASVEAQYF.

Turning to this clonotype: One junction end disagrees with the germline gene, perhaps due to a read error. This chain's CDR3 is CASRNPWTSGVTSTDTQYF. For the CDR3, the DNA is TGCGCTAGCAGGAATCCATGGACTAGCGGGGTGACTAGCACAGATACGCAGTATTTT. This chain links TRBV5-1 with TRBJ2-3; 12 bases map to TRBD2. Germline CDR1 and CDR2: SGHRS and YFSETQ. The length of the CDR3 is 19 residues.